Sequencing of this T cell receptor (beta chain) was carried out in a study of blood T cell repertoires in COVID-19. Study at large: T cells, B-cell-depleted T cells, or PBMCs supplied cDNA or gDNA.

Authors' methods: Reference gene primer amplification yielded estimated nucleated cell counts. Sequencing was performed with immunoSEQ multiplex PCR; in TCRdb, only in-frame clones are kept and a portion is missing. V and J calls plus clone size are reproduced from that table; the DNA served to infer D and trimming. The sample consists of around 95,000 clones, 65% to 85% of them appearing once. Trimming shortened V by 3 bases and J by 2 bases, and 7 bases separated the two germline ends. The CDR3 is 13 amino acids. The chain combines TRBV12-3 or TRBV12-4 with TRBJ1-1, with D possibly TRBD1 on 5 matching bases. The clonotype comes from an elderly woman with acute or convalescent COVID-19. Sequencing was done on a sample of peripheral blood. The CDR3 here is CASSLTANTEAFF. Here the CDR3 DNA reads TGTGCCAGCAGTTTGACAGCCAACACTGAAGCTTTCTTT.